The 13 T cell receptor beta chains below come from one sample, sequenced in a study of control samples from healthy donors and cancer patients (dated by TCRdb to 2018 to 2021). To prepare the library, the immunoSEQ multiplex PCR assay was applied. TCRdb took this table from immuneACCESS and kept in-frame rearrangements with V and J called. Such tables lack part of the clones; where checked against another copy, unresolved V genes explain under half of the gap, and the rest is unexplained. This sample lists some 100,000 clones; 70% to 80% were detected once. Roughly a tenth of the sample rests with the top ten. Sequencing was carried out using blood. The receptors were gathered from a woman in her 30s in good health.

This chain links TRBV9 with TRBJ1-2; possibly TRBD1 for D (6 bases). V shed 0 bases and J shed 8 bases, with 11 bases lying between them. CDR1 is SGDLS, CDR2 YYNGEE, per germline. The CDR3 contains 13 residues. This CDR3 is CASSVVQGMGYTF. CDR3 in DNA: TGTGCCAGCAGCGTAGTACAGGGAATGGGCTACACCTTC. Complete variable domain (other parts from reference TRBV9 and TRBJ1-2): DSGVTQTPKHLITATGQRVTLRCSPRSGDLSVYWYQQSLDQGLQFLIQYYNGEERAKGNILERFSAQQFPDLHSELNLSSLELGDSALYFCASSVVQGMGYTFGSGTRLTVV.

The V gene is TRBV2, the J gene TRBJ2-5; D may be TRBD1 (6 bases). Germline V CDR1 and CDR2: SNHLY, FYNNEI. There are 14 residues in the CDR3. The V and J ends lost 5 bases and 4 bases respectively, with 14 bases between them. CDR3: CASSLAGARETQYF. DNA for the CDR3: TGTGCCAGCAGTCTGGCAGGGGCGAGAGAGACCCAGTACTTC.

This sequence joins TRBV15 and TRBJ2-3; 13 positions agree with TRBD2. Germline V gives CDR1 LNHNV, CDR2 YYDKDF (reference sequence). After removal of 1 base from V and 6 bases from J, the junction contained 1 base not matched to a gene. This CDR3 comprises 15 residues. CDR3 bases: TGTGCCACCAGCAGAGCGACTAGCGGGGGGGATACGCAGTATTTT. Its translation is CATSRATSGGDTQYF.

This clone turned up a few times. The junction shows a germline mismatch at one end, possibly a read error. This chain uses TRBV2 with TRBJ2-7, with 9 bases aligning to TRBD1. The CDR3 has 11 residues. CDR1 SNHLY and CDR2 FYNNEI come from the germline V gene. The DNA for the CDR3 is TGTGCCAGCAGAGGACAGGGGATTCAGGGCTTC. This codes for CASRGQGIQGF.

CDR3 DNA: TGCGCCAGCAGCTTGGATGCCCAGGGTGCCCTTTCACCCCTCCACTTT. Its protein product is CASSLDAQGALSPLHF. The J gene is TRBJ1-6, the V gene TRBV5-1; perhaps TRBD1 as D (5 bases). Germline V gene data show CDR1 as SGHRS and CDR2 as YFSETQ. V shed 0 bases and J shed 9 bases, with 16 bases lying between them. The CDR3 contains 16 residues.

This clone was seen a few times. The rearrangement links TRBV6-6 to TRBJ1-2; D remains unclear. The CDR3 runs 13 residues. Trimming cost V 2 bases and J 8 bases, with 12 bases left between them. Germline loops: CDR1 MNHNY, CDR2 SVGAGI (reference sequence). The chain's CDR3 is CASSYSAVGGYTF. The CDR3, as DNA: TGTGCCAGCAGTTACAGTGCCGTCGGGGGCTACACCTTC.

The V call is TRBV6-6, the J call TRBJ1-5; weak D call: TRBD1 (6 bases). Germline loops: CDR1 MNHNY, CDR2 SVGAGI (reference sequence). V was trimmed by 6 bases and J by 5 bases, leaving 14 bases between them. This CDR3 has 14 amino acids. The CDR3 sequence: CASRELQGYQPQHF. CDR3 sequence (DNA): TGTGCCAGCAGGGAACTACAGGGATATCAGCCCCAGCATTTT.

V is TRBV7-9 and J is TRBJ1-6, with D uncertain. Trimming pared 3 bases from V and 1 base from J, leaving 10 bases between. Germline assignment: CDR1 SEHNR and CDR2 FQNEAQ (reference sequence). The CDR3 is 16 amino acids. CDR3 residues: CASSLGSRSYNSPLHF. In DNA, the CDR3 is TGTGCCAGCAGCTTGGGGAGCAGGTCCTATAATTCACCCCTCCACTTT.

V usage is TRBV5-5 and J usage is TRBJ1-2, with 12 nucleotides matching TRBD1. In germline, CDR1 is SGHKS, CDR2 YYEKEE (reference sequence). This CDR3 has 15 amino acids. The V gene end was trimmed by 4 bases and the J gene end by 4 bases; junction bases not matched to a gene: 5. The CDR3 sequence: CASSQGQGAVYGYTF. The CDR3 nucleotides read TGTGCCAGCAGCCAGGGACAGGGGGCAGTCTATGGCTACACCTTC. Full variable domain (rest looked up from reference TRBV5-5 and TRBJ1-2): DAGVTQSPTHLIKTRGQQVTLRCSPISGHKSVSWYQQVLGQGPQFIFQYYEKEERGRGNFPDRFSARQFPNYSSELNVNALLLGDSALYLCASSQGQGAVYGYTFGSGTRLTVV.

The chain carries TRBV15 and TRBJ1-1; D is possibly TRBD1 (6 bases). The CDR3 length is 16 residues. Germline CDR1 LNHNV, CDR2 YYDKDF (reference sequence). V was trimmed by 2 bases and J by 3 bases, leaving 16 bases between them. The CDR3 here is CATSRLQGIGDTEAFF. CDR3 nucleotide sequence: TGTGCCACCAGCAGATTACAGGGTATCGGGGACACTGAAGCTTTCTTT. The whole variable domain, filled in from reference TRBV15 and TRBJ1-1, reads DAMVIQNPRYQVTQFGKPVTLSCSQTLNHNVMYWYQQKSSQAPKLLFHYYDKDFNNEADTPDNFQSRRPNTSFCFLDIRSPGLGDTAMYLCATSRLQGIGDTEAFFGQGTRLTVV.

The chain employs TRBV4-3 and TRBJ1-4; D gene ambiguous. CDR3 size: 13 residues. Between the trimmed V and J ends, which lost 1 base and 7 bases, there was a span of 7 bases. Germline V gives CDR1 LGHNA, CDR2 YSLEER. CDR3 region: CASSQGIAEKLFF. The DNA for the CDR3 is TGCGCCAGCAGCCAAGGAATCGCTGAAAAACTGTTTTTT.

V gene TRBV5-4 combines with J gene TRBJ2-2; 7 nucleotides agree with TRBD1. This CDR3 region has 14 residues. Germline V CDR1 and CDR2: SGHNT, YYREEE (reference sequence). Trimming at V came to 5 bases and at J to 1 base, leaving 2 bases not matched to a gene. CDR3 nucleotide sequence: TGTGCCAGCAGGAACAGGGGGAACACCGGGGAGCTGTTTTTT. It specifies CASRNRGNTGELFF.

This clone was observed once. The chain carries TRBV18 and TRBJ1-1; perhaps TRBD1 as D (6 bases). From germline, CDR1 is KGHSH and CDR2 LQKENI. The CDR3 totals 14 residues. Trimming cost V 5 bases and J 4 bases, with 14 bases left between them. The CDR3 here is CASSSDRRVTEAFF. CDR3 DNA sequence: TGTGCCAGCTCATCTGACAGGAGGGTCACTGAAGCTTTCTTT.